This entry is about one T cell receptor (beta chain). Its target is unknown. CDR3 size: 15 residues. Trimming took 6 bases from V and 0 from J; bases not matched to a gene: 5. The germline gives CDR1 LNHDA, CDR2 SQIVND (reference sequence). Splitting of CD4+ cells produced CD45RA+ naive and CD45RA-negative memory subsets. This record belongs to a study of shared clonotypes between healthy human individuals. Study-wide results and caveats: Rarefaction curves obtained for sorted subsets showed sequencing incomplete despite large depth. A reduction in generation probabilities was seen for non-shared clonotypes relative to those shared by all four donors. An anticipated effect of sequencing depth on clonotype sharing among donors was recognized.

The repertoire was sequenced with immunoSEQ multiplex PCR; TCRdb's copy has only in-frame clones and lacks some. The sample includes approximately 1.5 million clones, roughly 98.5% seen only once; the top ten take about 0.4%. The rearrangement joins TRBV19 to TRBJ2-3, with TRBD2 identical over 8 bases. The sequencing input was naive CD4+ T cells sorted from blood. Documented subset: CD45RA+ positively selected. The sequence derives from a man aged 25-45 years in good health. The CDR3 here is CASSPGLVSTDTQYF. The CDR3 DNA sequence: TGTGCCAGTAGCCCGGGACTAGTGAGCACAGATACGCAGTATTTT.